The 26 T cell receptor beta chains presented below share a single source sample, sequenced in a study of T cell responses to AZD1222 COVID-19 vaccine. Clones were read by immunoSEQ multiplex PCR, and TCRdb kept only the in-frame ones, dropping some. The repertoire includes about 85,000 clones, approximately 86% of them detected once, and about a tenth sits in the top ten. The input for sequencing was peripheral blood, taken on day 0 of MenACWY control vaccination. The receptor source for this set is an adult in good health.

The V call is TRBV18, the J call TRBJ1-5; weak D call: TRBD1 (6 bases). The CDR3 length is 17 residues. CDR1 KGHSH and CDR2 LQKENI come from the germline V gene. V dropped 4 bases and J dropped 0 bases, with 16 bases sitting between them. The CDR3 nucleotides read TGTGCCAGCTCACTCCTTGGAGGGGGAGATAGCAATCAGCCCCAGCATTTT. Translating gives CASSLLGGGDSNQPQHF. Using reference TRBV18 and TRBJ1-5 for the parts outside the CDR3, the full variable domain is NAGVMQNPRHLVRRRGQEARLRCSPMKGHSHVYWYRQLPEEGLKFMVYLQKENIIDESGMPKERFSAEFPKEGPSILRIQQVVRGDSAAYFCASSLLGGGDSNQPQHFGDGTRLSIL.

This chain joins TRBV4-1 and TRBJ2-5; 12 bases are a match to TRBD2. The J segment lost 5 bases and the V segment lost 2 bases, leaving 9 bases of the junction unmatched. The CDR3 totals 17 residues. Germline CDR1 reads MGHRA; CDR2 reads YSYEKL. The chain's CDR3 is CASSQTPLAGGLETQYF. The DNA of the CDR3 is TGCGCCAGCAGCCAAACGCCGCTAGCGGGGGGGCTGGAGACCCAGTACTTC.

The chain recombines TRBV11-2 with TRBJ2-3; D is uncertain. CDR3 length: 16 amino acids. V was clipped by 3 bases and J by 5 bases, with 18 bases between them. Germline V gives CDR1 SGHAT, CDR2 FQNNGV. CDR3 residues: CASSFSADSRLDTQYF. CDR3 sequence (DNA): TGTGCCAGCAGCTTCTCCGCCGACTCTCGGTTAGATACGCAGTATTTT. Supplemented by reference TRBV11-2 and TRBJ2-3, the full variable domain reads EAGVAQSPRYKIIEKRQSVAFWCNPISGHATLYWYQQILGQGPKLLIQFQNNGVVDDSQLPKDRFSAERLKGVDSTLKIQPAKLEDSAVYLCASSFSADSRLDTQYFGPGTRLTVL.

V is TRBV21-1 and J is TRBJ2-3; TRBD2, as called in the table, went unchecked against the DNA. TRBV21-1 is a pseudogene. The CDR3 has 19 amino acids. The CDR3 sequence: CASSKCAQTSGASTDTQYF. In nucleotides, the CDR3 is TGTGCCAGCAGCAAATGCGCCCAGACTAGCGGGGCTAGCACAGATACGCAGTATTTT.

This chain links TRBV6-5 with TRBJ1-2, with D hard to call. The ends were cut back, 2 bases at V and 2 bases at J, with 6 bases in the middle. The CDR3 is made up of 13 amino acids. Germline values: CDR1 MNHEY, CDR2 SVGAGI. This CDR3 reads CASSYTNNYGYTF. The DNA of the CDR3 is TGTGCCAGCAGTTACACAAACAACTATGGCTACACCTTC.

The chain links TRBV4-2 to TRBJ2-3; D is possibly TRBD2 (6 bases). CDR3 length equals 17 residues. The V end lost 1 base, the J end lost 6 bases, and 20 bases lay between the germline ends. In germline, CDR1 is LGHNA, CDR2 YNFKEQ. The CDR3 DNA is TGTGCCAGCAGCCAAGCCGCCATCCGGGGAGGCTTGGATACGCAGTATTTT. Translation: CASSQAAIRGGLDTQYF.

In regard to this clone: The same CDR3 arises from other DNA sequences in this sample as well. The V call is TRBV6-6, the J call TRBJ1-6; TRBD1 is a possible D gene (5 bases). There are 14 residues in the CDR3. V was trimmed by 5 bases and J by 7 bases, leaving 12 bases between them. Germline assignment: CDR1 MNHNY and CDR2 SVGAGI (reference sequence). For the CDR3, the DNA is TGTGCCAGCAGTCGGCAGGGAGGGAATTCACCCCTCCACTTT. Translating it yields CASSRQGGNSPLHF.

The chain uses TRBV5-4 and TRBJ2-6; the D gene could be TRBD1 or TRBD2 (5 bases each). This CDR3 has 18 amino acids. Between the trimmed V and J ends, which lost 4 bases and 0 bases, there was a span of 17 bases. Per the germline V gene, CDR1 is SGHNT and CDR2 is YYREEE (reference sequence). CDR3 in DNA: TGTGCCAGCAGCGTCGGGATTGCCAGGGACTCTGGGGCCAACGTCCTGACTTTC. It specifies CASSVGIARDSGANVLTF.

Comment on this clone: The same CDR3 can be traced to other DNA sequences in this sample. V and J are TRBV9 and TRBJ1-1; D is uncertain. The V end lost 0 bases, the J end lost 5 bases, and 8 bases lay between the germline ends. This CDR3 region has 13 residues. Germline CDR1 and CDR2: SGDLS and YYNGEE. Here the CDR3 DNA reads TGTGCCAGCAGCGTAGGAGATGGGACTGAAGCTTTCTTT. It codes for CASSVGDGTEAFF.

This chain joins TRBV12-3 or TRBV12-4 and TRBJ2-7; TRBD1 matches 7 bases. CDR3 length: 13 amino acids. V shed 3 bases and J 3 bases; nucleotides not matched to a gene: 2. The CDR3 sequence is CASSFDRDYEQYF. The CDR3 region has the DNA TGTGCCAGCAGTTTCGACAGGGACTACGAGCAGTACTTC.

The rearrangement uses TRBV2 and TRBJ2-5; TRBD2 aligns across 7 bases. V gave up 8 bases and J gave up 5 bases; unmatched junction bases: 5. The CDR3 has 12 amino acids. CDR1 is SNHLY, CDR2 FYNNEI, per germline. Here the CDR3 reads CASAGVGETQYF. The CDR3 coding sequence is TGTGCCAGCGCGGGGGTGGGGGAGACCCAGTACTTC.

By proportion, this clone is large (0.1 to 1%). CDR3 sequence (DNA): TGTGCCAGCAGCTCCCTGGGGGATGAAAAACTGTTTTTT. The encoded protein is CASSSLGDEKLFF. This chain joins TRBV11-2 and TRBJ1-4; a possible D gene is TRBD1 (5 bases). Trimming removed 4 bases from V and 6 bases from J, with 9 bases in between. This CDR3 region has 13 residues. Germline V gene data show CDR1 as SGHAT and CDR2 as FQNNGV.

The CDR3 bases are TGTGCCAGCAGCTTAGTCGTTGGCGAGCAGTACTTC. This translates into CASSLVVGEQYF. The gene calls are TRBV7-9 and TRBJ2-7; D is ambiguous. V lost 1 base to trimming and J lost 6 bases, with 7 bases between them. The CDR3 is made up of 12 amino acids. Germline V gene lookup returns CDR1 SEHNR and CDR2 FQNEAQ (reference sequence).

The V gene is TRBV7-8, the J gene TRBJ2-7; D may match TRBD1 or TRBD2 (6 bases each). Germline CDR1 reads SGHVS; CDR2 reads FQNEAQ. Trimming removed 8 bases from V and 0 bases from J, with 17 bases in between. There are 15 residues in the CDR3. CDR3 residues: CASSPEGGRSYEQYF. The CDR3, as DNA: TGTGCCAGCTCGCCGGAAGGGGGGCGCTCCTACGAGCAGTACTTC. The variable domain in full, completed from reference TRBV7-8 and TRBJ2-7, reads GAGVSQSPRYKVAKRGQDVALRCDPISGHVSLFWYQQALGQGPEFLTYFQNEAQLDKSGLPSDRFFAERPEGSVSTLKIQRTQQEDSAVYLCASSPEGGRSYEQYFGPGTRLTVT.

The chain is built from TRBV14 and TRBJ2-7, with a weak D call TRBD2 (7 bases). V shed 5 bases and J shed 3 bases, with 14 bases lying between them. Per the germline V gene, CDR1 is SGHDN and CDR2 is FVKESK. The CDR3 is 14 amino acids. CDR3: CASSKQGGSYEQYF. The DNA for the CDR3 is TGTGCCAGCAGCAAACAGGGAGGGAGCTACGAGCAGTACTTC.

This chain links TRBV27 with TRBJ1-5; D call uncertain. Germline V gene lookup returns CDR1 MNHEY and CDR2 SMNVEV (reference sequence). CDR3 length equals 16 residues. V dropped 2 bases and J dropped 0 bases, with 11 bases sitting between them. The CDR3 nucleotides are TGTGCCAGCAGTTTACGGACTCCCTATAGCAATCAGCCCCAGCATTTT. Translated: CASSLRTPYSNQPQHF.

This clone was recorded a few times. This rearrangement joins TRBV5-5 to TRBJ2-5; D is undetermined. Germline V gene data show CDR1 as SGHKS and CDR2 as YYEKEE (reference sequence). The CDR3 is 14 amino acids. V was clipped by 0 bases and J by 1 base, with 7 bases between them. CDR3 sequence: CASSLAGSQETQYF. The CDR3 nucleotides read TGTGCCAGCAGCTTGGCCGGCAGCCAAGAGACCCAGTACTTC.

The chain has TRBV29-1 and TRBJ2-3, with D maybe TRBD2 (6 bases). Per germline, CDR1 SQVTM and CDR2 ANQGSEA. V was cut by 2 bases and J by 5 bases, with 17 bases left in between. The CDR3 is made up of 15 amino acids. For the CDR3, the DNA is TGCAGCGTTGAAAAGGAGGGACTCCTAAGAGATACGCAGTATTTT. It encodes CSVEKEGLLRDTQYF.

This chain links TRBV9 with TRBJ1-2; D is possibly TRBD1 (5 bases). Germline V gene sequence: CDR1 SGDLS, CDR2 YYNGEE. The CDR3 loop spans 14 amino acids. V was clipped by 0 bases and J by 4 bases, with 10 bases between them. The CDR3 nucleotides read TGTGCCAGCAGCGTAGAACAGGCACCCTATGGCTACACCTTC. It translates to CASSVEQAPYGYTF.

The chain is built from TRBV6-5 and TRBJ1-6; D perhaps matches TRBD1 (6 bases). CDR3 size: 13 residues. V was clipped by 10 bases and J by 8 bases, with 15 bases between them. Looked up from germline, CDR1 is MNHEY and CDR2 is SVGAGI. The CDR3 spells CATTGREDSPLHF. For the CDR3, the DNA is TGTGCCACAACAGGGAGAGAGGATTCACCCCTCCACTTT.

CDR3: CASSLGLAGRSDTQYF. The DNA of the CDR3 is TGCGCCAGCAGCCTAGGACTAGCGGGGAGGTCAGATACGCAGTATTTT. The V call is TRBV5-1, the J call TRBJ2-3, with 12 bases matching TRBD2. Germline values: CDR1 SGHRS, CDR2 YFSETQ. The CDR3 loop spans 16 amino acids. Unmatched junction bases numbered 7, after V lost 4 bases and J lost 4 bases.

The chain carries TRBV19 and TRBJ1-6; 11 bases fit TRBD1. This CDR3 region has 18 residues. Germline V gives CDR1 LNHDA, CDR2 SQIVND (reference sequence). The V segment lost 2 bases and the J segment 15 bases; nucleotides outside the gene matches: 18. This CDR3 is CASSIRGSAGTGGQVLHF. The CDR3 region has the DNA TGTGCCAGTAGTATACGTGGATCTGCCGGGACAGGGGGTCAGGTCCTCCACTTT. Using reference TRBV19 and TRBJ1-6 for the parts outside the CDR3, the full variable domain is DGGITQSPKYLFRKEGQNVTLSCEQNLNHDAMYWYRQDPGQGLRLIYYSQIVNDFQKGDIAEGYSVSREKKESFPLTVTSAQKNPTAFYLCASSIRGSAGTGGQVLHFGNGTRLTVT.

This clone showed up just once. The junction and the germline gene differ at one end; a read error may be behind it. This chain links TRBV18 with TRBJ1-6, with a tentative D call TRBD1 (6 bases). Germline values: CDR1 KGHSH, CDR2 LQKENI. The CDR3 covers 13 residues. As DNA, the CDR3 is TGTGCCAGCTCCCCACAGGGAGATTCACCCCTCCACTTT. Residues: CASSPQGDSPLHF.

This sequence joins TRBV6-5 and TRBJ1-2; TRBD1 aligns across 10 bases. The V gene end was trimmed by 6 bases and the J gene end by 8 bases; junction bases not matched to a gene: 9. The CDR3 has 14 amino acids. The V gene's germline CDR1 is MNHEY and CDR2 SVGAGI. CDR3 DNA: TGTGCCAGCAGCCCCGGGACAGGGGATCGGGGCTACACCTTC. Amino acids: CASSPGTGDRGYTF.

This clone was recorded a few times. The J gene is TRBJ2-4, the V gene TRBV19; D gene ambiguous. Trimming shortened V by 6 bases and J by 1 base, and 13 bases separated the two germline ends. Germline-derived CDR1 and CDR2 are LNHDA and SQIVND (reference sequence). The CDR3 loop spans 15 amino acids. CDR3 sequence reads: CASSPDVMAKNIQYF. In DNA form, the CDR3 reads TGTGCCAGTAGCCCGGATGTGATGGCCAAAAACATTCAGTACTTC.

This chain connects TRBV6-1 to TRBJ2-7, with D unresolved. The CDR3 is 11 amino acids. Trimming cost V 2 bases and J 4 bases, with 3 bases left between them. Germline CDR1 MNHNS, CDR2 SASEGT. The CDR3 DNA reads as TGTGCCAGCAGTGAATTATACGAGCAGTACTTC. Protein sequence: CASSELYEQYF.